A selection of T cell receptor beta chains follows, all from one sample in a study of blood T cell repertoires in COVID-19. Using immunoSEQ multiplex PCR, the repertoire was profiled, and TCRdb retains in-frame clones only, with some absent. The table includes about 440,000 clones, 75% to 90% detected once. Specimen: peripheral blood. The receptor source for this set is a woman aged 25 to 39 with acute or convalescent COVID-19. The CDR3 runs from the conserved cysteine through the conserved F or W. D genes are given only for firm matches. Size is omitted from some rows. Given values are once, few, many or a class for expanded clones.

j_call | clone_size | v_call | d_call | cdr3_aa | cdr3_nt
TRBJ1-1 | . | TRBV30 | . | CAWSRSNTEAFF | TGTGCCTGGAGTCGGAGTAACACTGAAGCTTTCTTT
TRBJ2-7 | . | TRBV19 | TRBD1 | CASSIIPGQSYEQYF | TGTGCCAGTAGTATAATCCCGGGACAGTCCTACGAGCAGTACTTC
TRBJ2-3 | once | TRBV5-4 | . | CASGRGLPDTQYF | TGTGCCAGCGGTAGGGGCCTGCCAGATACGCAGTATTTT
TRBJ1-5 | . | TRBV24-1 | . | CATSEQPTEIPQHF | TGTGCCACCAGTGAACAACCCACAGAGATCCCCCAGCATTTT
TRBJ1-2 | . | TRBV19 | TRBD1 | CASGQEDGYTF | TGTGCCAGCGGACAGGAAGATGGCTACACCTTC
TRBJ2-7 | . | TRBV20-1 | . | CSASWPGGGYEQYF | TGCAGTGCTAGTTGGCCAGGTGGCGGGTACGAGCAGTACTTC
TRBJ2-1 | . | TRBV30 | . | CAWSGDIISSYNEQFF | TGTGCCTGGAGTGGAGACATTATCAGCTCCTACAATGAGCAGTTCTTC
TRBJ1-1 | once | TRBV2 | TRBD1 | CASSGTGATEAFF | TGTGCCAGCAGTGGAACAGGGGCCACTGAAGCTTTCTTT
TRBJ2-2 | . | TRBV3-1/TRBV3-2 | . | CASSAGLRGELFF | TGTGCCAGCAGCGCTGGACTCCGCGGGGAGCTGTTTTTT
TRBJ1-5 | . | TRBV28 | . | CASNPSSGQPQHF | TGTGCCAGCAATCCGAGTTCCGGTCAGCCCCAGCATTTT
TRBJ2-7 | few | TRBV7-9 | TRBD1 | CASSLVLTTGTPYEQYF | TGTGCCAGCAGCTTAGTCTTAACGACAGGGACCCCCTACGAGCAGTACTTC
TRBJ2-7 | . | TRBV14 | . | CASSQLTQGFYEQYF | TGTGCCAGCAGCCAATTAACTCAGGGCTTCTACGAGCAGTACTTC
TRBJ2-2 | . | TRBV12-5 | . | CASGLWAGNTGELFF | TGTGCTAGTGGTTTGTGGGCGGGCAACACCGGGGAGCTGTTTTTT
TRBJ2-1 | once | TRBV9 | . | CASSVVGTSSNEQFF | TGTGCCAGCAGCGTAGTTGGTACATCTTCCAATGAGCAGTTCTTC
TRBJ2-1 | . | TRBV20-1 | . | CSASTESSYNEQFF | TGCAGTGCTAGTACAGAAAGCTCCTACAATGAGCAGTTCTTC
TRBJ1-2 | . | TRBV11-2 | . | CASSLGGADGYTF | TGTGCCAGCAGCTTAGGGGGCGCGGATGGCTACACCTTC
TRBJ2-5 | once | TRBV5-1 | TRBD1 | CASSLGQYRGRVETQYF | TGCGCCAGCAGCTTAGGCCAATACAGGGGGCGTGTGGAGACCCAGTACTTC
TRBJ1-2 | . | TRBV2 | TRBD1 | CASSKDRGNYGYTF | TGTGCCAGCAGTAAGGACAGGGGGAACTATGGCTACACCTTC
TRBJ2-2 | once | TRBV2 | TRBD1 | CASKGQDLDGELFF | TGTGCCAGCAAGGGACAGGATTTAGACGGGGAGCTGTTTTTT
TRBJ1-1 | . | TRBV2 | . | CASRPGHNTEAFF | TGTGCCAGCAGGCCGGGACATAACACTGAAGCTTTCTTT
TRBJ1-4 | once | TRBV3-1/TRBV3-2 | . | CASSQEGGKSEKLFF | TGTGCCAGCAGCCAAGAGGGGGGAAAGAGTGAAAAACTGTTTTTT
TRBJ1-5 | . | TRBV18 | TRBD1 | CASSPKQIWTGEGQPQHF | TGTGCCAGTTCACCGAAACAAATCTGGACAGGGGAGGGTCAGCCCCAGCATTTT
TRBJ2-7 | . | TRBV5-1 | . | CASSLYAQVGEQYF | TGCGCCAGCAGCTTGTATGCACAGGTTGGCGAGCAGTACTTC
TRBJ2-3 | . | TRBV5-1 | TRBD1 | CASSLEMTGGDGTDTQYF | TGCGCCAGCAGCTTGGAAATGACAGGGGGCGACGGCACAGATACGCAGTATTTT
TRBJ2-2 | . | TRBV19 | . | CASSIGYGHVVYPTGELFF | TGTGCCAGTAGTATAGGGTACGGACACGTCGTCTATCCCACCGGGGAGCTGTTTTTT
TRBJ2-3 | . | TRBV30 | . | CAWSRGGGITDTQYF | TGTGCCTGGAGCCGAGGGGGTGGGATTACAGATACGCAGTATTTT
TRBJ2-5 | . | TRBV15 | TRBD2 | CATSRGRLAGRETQYF | TGTGCCACCAGCAGAGGGCGACTAGCGGGGAGAGAGACCCAGTACTTC
TRBJ2-7 | . | TRBV27 | . | CASRFTGVSSYEQYF | TGTGCCAGCAGGTTCACCGGGGTCAGCTCCTACGAGCAGTACTTC
TRBJ2-2 | . | TRBV5-1 | TRBD2 | CASSLGRGATGELFF | TGCGCCAGCAGCTTGGGGCGGGGGGCCACCGGGGAGCTGTTTTTT
TRBJ2-5 | . | TRBV4-1 | . | CASSQVSSKETQYF | TGCGCCAGCAGCCAAGTAAGCTCCAAAGAGACCCAGTACTTC
TRBJ1-1 | . | TRBV7-8 | . | CASSLQGRDTEAFF | TGTGCCAGCAGCTTACAGGGGAGGGACACTGAAGCTTTCTTT
TRBJ1-5 | . | TRBV30 | . | CAWSAGGNQPQHF | TGTGCCTGGAGCGCAGGAGGGAATCAGCCCCAGCATTTT
TRBJ1-4 | . | TRBV19 | . | CASSISGASNEKLFF | TGTGCCAGTAGTATTTCAGGGGCGTCAAACGAAAAACTGTTTTTT
TRBJ2-7 | . | TRBV7-3 | . | CASSFRGHEQYF | TGTGCCAGCAGCTTCAGGGGCCACGAGCAGTACTTC
TRBJ2-5 | . | TRBV9 | TRBD2 | CASSESGTTKETQYF | TGTGCCAGCAGCGAATCCGGGACTACGAAAGAGACCCAGTACTTC
TRBJ2-3 | . | TRBV5-1 | TRBD1 | CASSLVRGPGDTQYF | TGCGCCAGCAGCCTGGTCAGGGGGCCTGGTGATACGCAGTATTTT
TRBJ2-5 | . | TRBV20-1 | . | CSASIAGMGETQYF | TGCAGTGCTAGTATTGCGGGAATGGGGGAGACCCAGTACTTC
TRBJ1-1 | . | TRBV7-9 | . | CASSGLTEAFF | TGTGCCAGCAGCGGCCTCACTGAAGCTTTCTTT
TRBJ2-2 | . | TRBV5-1 | . | CASSLNTNTGELFF | TGCGCCAGCAGCCTGAACACGAACACCGGGGAGCTGTTTTTT
TRBJ2-1 | once | TRBV6-1 | TRBD2 | CASSEVTSGGAFRRYNEQFF | TGTGCCAGCAGTGAAGTAACTAGCGGGGGGGCTTTTCGTCGATACAATGAGCAGTTCTTC
TRBJ1-5 | once | TRBV4-1 | . | CASSQDETSRDQPQHF | TGCGCCAGCAGCCAAGATGAAACATCGAGGGATCAGCCCCAGCATTTT
TRBJ2-6 | . | TRBV10-3 | . | CAISESVPGSGANVLTF | TGTGCCATCAGTGAGTCAGTTCCCGGCTCTGGGGCCAACGTCCTGACTTTC
TRBJ2-5 | few | TRBV24-1 | . | CATSPTDSQETQYF | TGTGCCACCAGTCCCACGGACAGCCAAGAGACCCAGTACTTC
TRBJ1-1 | few | TRBV10-1 | . | CASSEYPTVTEAFF | TGCGCCAGCAGTGAGTACCCCACTGTGACTGAAGCTTTCTTT
TRBJ2-4 | . | TRBV7-9 | TRBD1 | CASSSGQGTKNIQYF | TGTGCCAGCAGCTCGGGACAGGGGACCAAAAACATTCAGTACTTC
TRBJ2-5 | . | TRBV10-3 | TRBD2 | CAISDTSGGETQYF | TGTGCCATCAGTGATACTAGCGGGGGAGAGACCCAGTACTTC
TRBJ1-5 | . | TRBV11-3 | . | CASSATGQYYSNQPQHF | TGTGCCAGCAGCGCCACCGGACAGTATTATAGCAATCAGCCCCAGCATTTT
TRBJ2-2 | . | TRBV6-5 | . | CASSYRGTGELFF | TGTGCCAGCAGTTACAGGGGCACCGGGGAGCTGTTTTTT
TRBJ1-5 | . | TRBV4-1 | . | CASSQDSLAANQPQHF | TGCGCCAGCAGCCAAGATTCTTTAGCGGCCAATCAGCCCCAGCATTTT
TRBJ1-1 | . | TRBV29-1 | . | CSVDASRTEAFF | TGCAGCGTTGACGCGTCCCGTACTGAAGCTTTCTTT